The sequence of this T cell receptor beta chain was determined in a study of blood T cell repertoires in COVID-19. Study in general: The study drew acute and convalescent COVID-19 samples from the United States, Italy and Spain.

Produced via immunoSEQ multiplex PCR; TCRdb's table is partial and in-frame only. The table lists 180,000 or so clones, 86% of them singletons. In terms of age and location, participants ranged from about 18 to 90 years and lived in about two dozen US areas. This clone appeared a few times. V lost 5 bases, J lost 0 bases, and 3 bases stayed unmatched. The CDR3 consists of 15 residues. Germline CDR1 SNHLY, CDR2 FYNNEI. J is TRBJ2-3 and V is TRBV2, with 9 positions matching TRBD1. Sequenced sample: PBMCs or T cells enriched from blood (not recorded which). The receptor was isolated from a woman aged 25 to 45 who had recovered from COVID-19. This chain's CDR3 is CASSFGTGSTDTQYF. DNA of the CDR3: TGTGCCAGCAGTTTCGGGACAGGGAGCACAGATACGCAGTATTTT.